This TCR beta chain derives from a study of OX40 agonist ivuxolimab in advanced cancers. The J segment lost 11 bases and the V segment lost 2 bases, leaving 11 bases of the junction unmatched. Germline V lookup: CDR1 KGHSH, CDR2 LQKENI. CDR3 size: 14 residues. Sequencing used immunoSEQ multiplex PCR; TCRdb keeps in-frame clones, though not all of them. The sample includes about 80,000 clones, about 94% of them seen just once. The rearrangement links TRBV18 to TRBJ1-1; 7 bases fit TRBD1. Specimen: CD4+ or CD8+ T cells sorted from blood, collected in a trial of the OX40 agonist ivuxolimab. This TCR was recovered from an adult with an advanced solid tumor such as melanoma, head and neck, liver or kidney cancer. The CDR3 DNA reads as TGTGCCAGCTCACCAGGGAGGGGGCTGCTTTTGGCTTTCTTT. This sequence encodes CASSPGRGLLLAFF.